One sample yielded the 13 T cell receptor beta chains listed below, sequenced in a study of identical twins (TCRdb year 2016). Library preparation used 5' RACE. Sequencing took place on an Illumina HiSeq 2000. TCRdb reworked the public reads: Q25 trimming with fastp, MiXCR clone assembly, productive beta chains retained. Rows with a matching CDR3 protein are joined into one entry that keeps the most common DNA and genes. The table for this sample lists about 890,000 distinct CDR3 sequences; around an eighth of them were counted only once. The ten biggest clones cover roughly 1.5% of the sample. The sample was also linked to a second study, of yellow fever vaccine responses in identical twins.

Sequences were obtained from PBMCs. Receptors were obtained from a woman aged 18-29 years in good health.

This clonotype was counted only a few times. The V and J genes are TRBV12-3 or TRBV12-4 and TRBJ1-2; D uncertain. Between the trimmed V and J ends, which lost 6 bases and 3 bases, there was a span of 14 bases. The CDR3 sequence is 14 residues long. This CDR3 is CASRSWEGDYGYTF. CDR3 DNA sequence: TGTGCCAGCAGGTCCTGGGAAGGAGACTATGGCTACACCTTC.

The J gene is TRBJ2-3, the V gene TRBV4-1; D tentatively fits TRBD1 or TRBD2 (5 bases each). The CDR3 runs 18 residues. The V end lost 0 bases, the J end lost 2 bases, and 18 bases lay between the germline ends. CDR1 and CDR2 (germline): MGHRA, YSYEKL. Here the CDR3 DNA reads TGCGCCAGCAGCCAAGAGAGCCCCGGGACGGGCCCCACAGATACGCAGTATTTT. As protein: CASSQESPGTGPTDTQYF.

This clonotype has a count of ten or more. The V gene is TRBV10-3, the J gene TRBJ2-7, with D unresolved. V lost 2 bases, J lost 10 bases, and 18 bases lay in between. The germline V gene encodes CDR1 ENHRY and CDR2 SYGVKD. The CDR3 has 14 residues. CDR3 DNA sequence: TGTGCCATCAGTGAGCCCACCGCTTCTGGATCACAGTACTTC. Its protein is CAISEPTASGSQYF.

The genes are TRBV4-1 and TRBJ2-1, with a tentative D call TRBD2 (6 bases). Germline values: CDR1 MGHRA, CDR2 YSYEKL. The CDR3 has 20 amino acids. V gave up 0 bases and J gave up 3 bases, with 24 bases separating them. CDR3 sequence reads: CASSQDPEPSARPFYNEQFF. In DNA form, the CDR3 reads TGCGCCAGCAGCCAAGATCCTGAACCTAGCGCGAGGCCCTTCTACAATGAGCAGTTCTTC.

A few counts support this clonotype. Written as DNA, the CDR3 is TGTGCCAGCAGCCCTTGGAGGGAGGGATATGGCTACACCTTC. The encoded protein is CASSPWREGYGYTF. The V call is TRBV5-6, the J call TRBJ1-2; D call uncertain. CDR3 length: 14 amino acids. V lost 4 bases to trimming and J lost 5 bases, with 15 bases between them. Germline assignment: CDR1 SGHDT and CDR2 YYEEEE.

This chain links TRBV6-1 with TRBJ2-2; D may be TRBD2 (5 bases). This CDR3 has 15 residues. With 6 bases removed from V and 7 bases from J, the gap between germline ends came to 18 bases. Germline V gene sequence: CDR1 MNHNS, CDR2 SASEGT. CDR3 protein: CASRTIRGYLGELFF. The CDR3 region has the DNA TGTGCCAGCAGAACCATACGGGGTTATCTCGGGGAGCTGTTTTTT.

This clonotype was observed a few times. The rearrangement uses TRBV6-4 and TRBJ2-5; 13 bases are shared with TRBD2. This CDR3 region has 15 residues. V trimming: 3 bases; J trimming: 7 bases; junction bases outside the gene matches: 5. Looked up from germline, CDR1 is MRHNA and CDR2 is SNTAGT. The CDR3 is CASSEGTSGMATQYF. The CDR3 DNA reads as TGTGCCAGCAGTGAAGGGACTAGCGGGATGGCGACCCAGTACTTC.

The rearrangement links TRBV6-1 to TRBJ2-7, with D possibly being TRBD1 or TRBD2 (5 bases each). The germline gives CDR1 MNHNS, CDR2 SASEGT. The CDR3 consists of 14 residues. Trimming stripped 2 bases from V and 2 bases from J, with 10 bases between. In DNA form, the CDR3 reads TGTGCCAGCAGTGAATTCTGGGGACCCTACGAGCAGTACTTC. It translates to CASSEFWGPYEQYF.

At least ten counts were recorded for this clonotype. The chain is built from TRBV3-1 and TRBJ2-1; 9 bases line up with TRBD2. The CDR3 is 15 residues long. Trimming took 3 bases from V and 7 from J; bases not matched to a gene: 7. Germline V gene sequence: CDR1 LGHDT, CDR2 YNNKEL (reference sequence). CDR3 DNA sequence: TGTGCCAGCAGCCATGGCGGGGGGGCCGATAATGAGCAGTTCTTC. Protein: CASSHGGGADNEQFF.

The V call is TRBV20-1, the J call TRBJ2-5; D remains ambiguous. The CDR3 runs to 12 residues. The germline V and J ends were trimmed by 5 bases and 7 bases, with 14 bases remaining between them. Per germline, CDR1 DFQATT and CDR2 SNEGSKA (reference sequence). The CDR3 loop is CSASHLLGTQYF. The DNA for the CDR3 is TGCAGTGCTTCCCATCTCCTCGGGACCCAGTACTTC.

This clonotype was detected a few times. This sequence joins TRBV27 and TRBJ2-2; D perhaps matches TRBD2 (6 bases). From germline, CDR1 is MNHEY and CDR2 SMNVEV (reference sequence). Trimming took off 9 bases at V and 3 bases at J, with 14 bases between the two ends. The CDR3 spans 14 residues. In DNA form, the CDR3 reads TGTGCCAGGGTACTGGGACTTCACACCGGGGAGCTGTTTTTT. It codes for CARVLGLHTGELFF.

The chain uses TRBV27 and TRBJ2-3; 9 bases are shared with TRBD2. V lost 7 bases, J lost 2 bases, and 19 bases stayed unmatched. Germline CDR1 MNHEY, CDR2 SMNVEV (reference sequence). CDR3 length: 19 amino acids. The CDR3 loop reads CASNRRGPLTSGYTDTQYF. Here the CDR3 DNA reads TGTGCCAGCAACCGCCGGGGCCCTTTGACTAGCGGCTACACAGATACGCAGTATTTT.

This clonotype was counted only a few times. This chain uses TRBV2 with TRBJ2-1; TRBD2 might be the D (6 bases). Trimming pared 4 bases from V and 0 bases from J, leaving 13 bases between. In germline, CDR1 is SNHLY, CDR2 FYNNEI. The CDR3 runs 16 residues. CDR3 region: CASSGRDSLSYNEQFF. DNA for the CDR3: TGTGCCAGCAGTGGCCGGGACTCCCTCTCCTACAATGAGCAGTTCTTC.